The next 5 T cell receptor beta chains were all read from a single sample in a study of PD-1 and CTLA-4 blockade in melanoma. Some clones are missing from TCRdb's copy, which holds only in-frame ones; the method was immunoSEQ multiplex PCR. Among around 12,000 clones, around 82% were seen once, and the ten largest hold 30% to 40%. Sample: CD8+ T cells from peripheral blood, taken from a patient given anti-PD-1 treatment. The origin of the receptors is a human donor with melanoma.

The chain is built from TRBV29-1 and TRBJ2-3; 14 bases match TRBD2. The V gene end was trimmed by 5 bases and the J gene end by 8 bases; junction bases not matched to a gene: 9. The CDR3 totals 15 residues. Germline lookup yields CDR1 SQVTM and CDR2 ANQGSEA. The CDR3 reads CSVWTSGLAGGTQYF. The CDR3 bases are TGCAGCGTTTGGACGTCTGGACTAGCGGGGGGTACGCAGTATTTT.

V usage is TRBV4-1 and J usage is TRBJ2-4, with a possible D match to TRBD1 (5 bases). The germline gives CDR1 MGHRA, CDR2 YSYEKL. Deletions cut 1 base from V and 7 bases from J, with 14 bases between. The CDR3 totals 15 residues. In DNA form, the CDR3 reads TGCGCCAGCAGCCAAGTAGGGGCCCCGGCTAACATTCAGTACTTC. This translates into CASSQVGAPANIQYF.

The chain joins TRBV7-6 to TRBJ1-1; D remains ambiguous. The CDR3 extends over 13 amino acids. Germline values: CDR1 SGHVS, CDR2 FNYEAQ. The V end lost 5 bases, the J end lost 1 base, and 8 bases lay between the germline ends. CDR3 in amino acids: CASSPRRNTEAFF. CDR3 bases: TGTGCCAGCAGCCCCCGCAGGAACACTGAAGCTTTCTTT.

The chain combines TRBV13 with TRBJ2-7; 12 nucleotides match TRBD2. This CDR3 comprises 16 residues. The V and J ends lost 5 bases and 0 bases, in that order; junction bases with no gene match: 5. Germline V gene sequence: CDR1 PRHDT, CDR2 FYEKMQ (reference sequence). CDR3 sequence: CASSPKGLAGSYEQYF. The DNA of the CDR3 is TGTGCCAGCAGCCCCAAGGGACTAGCGGGCTCCTACGAGCAGTACTTC.

This chain connects TRBV5-5 to TRBJ1-1; D might be TRBD1 (6 bases). V lost 0 bases, J lost 0 bases, and 18 bases lay in between. Per germline, CDR1 SGHKS and CDR2 YYEKEE (reference sequence). The CDR3 is made up of 18 amino acids. The CDR3 region is CASSLDYRGGMVNTEAFF. The CDR3 bases are TGTGCCAGCAGCTTGGATTATAGGGGGGGCATGGTGAACACTGAAGCTTTCTTT.